This T cell receptor beta chain was recorded in a study of glioma-infiltrating T cells. In the case of this clonotype: The antigen is undetermined. A much more abundant neighbour one base away suggests this may be a read error.

General observations from the study: CDR3 overlap between tissue and blood was very small. Tissue-blood divergence was below expectation in non-neoplastic patients, above in gliomas.

Amplification of TCR alpha and beta CDR3 regions from RNA used iRepertoire nested multiplex PCR. Tissue mRNA or PBMC total RNA, about 85-400 ng, went into one-step reverse transcription and amplification. MiXCR was run by TCRdb on the multiplex PCR reads, yielding one entry per CDR3 protein. Among some 180,000 distinct CDR3 sequences listed, 32% were seen once. The sequence was collected from a human donor with low-grade glioma or glioblastoma, undergoing nonglioma brain surgery, or in good health (not recorded which). The sequenced sample was glioma tissue, nonneoplastic brain tissue, or PBMCs (not recorded which).

The CDR3 protein is CASSPNLAVSYEQYF. In DNA form, the CDR3 reads TGTGCCAGCAGCCCGAATTTAGCGGTTTCCTACGAGCAGTACTTC. The V call is TRBV6-1, the J call TRBJ2-7, with D possibly being TRBD2 (6 bases). CDR1 and CDR2 from the germline V gene are MNHNS and SASEGT. The CDR3 loop spans 15 amino acids. The V gene lost 6 bases and the J gene lost 1 base, with 16 bases spanning the gap.